Given below is one TCR beta chain in context. The sample belongs to a study of blood T cell repertoires in COVID-19. Whole-study context: Sites in the United States, Italy and Spain provided acute and convalescent COVID-19 samples. T cells, B-cell-depleted T cells, or PBMCs provided the cDNA or gDNA that served as material.

V gave up 5 bases and J gave up 0 bases, with 11 bases separating them. This CDR3 contains 15 residues. Germline CDR1 is LNHDA and CDR2 is SQIVND (reference sequence). In the original analysis: Nucleated cell counts were estimated from reference gene primer amplification. Some clones are missing from TCRdb's copy, which holds only in-frame ones; the method was immunoSEQ multiplex PCR. The V and J calls and the clone size are those of that table, but D and trimming were determined from the DNA. The table has approximately 160,000 clones, under 95% seen once. This sequence joins TRBV19 and TRBJ1-5, with D possibly matching TRBD1 (5 bases). The source material was peripheral blood. This TCR was recovered from a man between 60 and 75 years old with active or convalescent COVID-19. The CDR3 loop is CASSRGTPSNQPQHF. The CDR3 DNA follows: TGTGCCAGTAGTCGCGGGACTCCTAGCAATCAGCCCCAGCATTTT.